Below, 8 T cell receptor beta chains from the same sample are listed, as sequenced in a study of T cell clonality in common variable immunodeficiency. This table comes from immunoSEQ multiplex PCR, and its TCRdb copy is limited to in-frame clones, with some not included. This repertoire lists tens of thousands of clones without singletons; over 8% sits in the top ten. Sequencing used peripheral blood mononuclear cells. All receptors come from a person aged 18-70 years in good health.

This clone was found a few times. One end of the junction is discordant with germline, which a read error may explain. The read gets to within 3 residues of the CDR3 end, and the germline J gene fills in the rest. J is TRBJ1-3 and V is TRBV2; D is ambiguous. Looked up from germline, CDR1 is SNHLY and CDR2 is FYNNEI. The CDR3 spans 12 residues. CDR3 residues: CASTRSGNTIYF. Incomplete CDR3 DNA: TGTGCCAGCACGAGATCAGGAAACACG.

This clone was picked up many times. The CDR3 sequence: CASSASGGSETQYF. The CDR3 bases that were read are TGTGCCAGTAGTGCCTCTGGGGGGAGTGAGACC. This sequence joins TRBV19 and TRBJ2-5, with D possibly TRBD2 on 6 matching bases. The read terminates 3 residues ahead of where the CDR3 ends, so the germline J gene completes it. The CDR3 sequence is 14 residues long. Trimming shortened V by 5 bases and J by 5 bases, and 15 bases separated the two germline ends. The germline V gene encodes CDR1 LNHDA and CDR2 SQIVND (reference sequence).

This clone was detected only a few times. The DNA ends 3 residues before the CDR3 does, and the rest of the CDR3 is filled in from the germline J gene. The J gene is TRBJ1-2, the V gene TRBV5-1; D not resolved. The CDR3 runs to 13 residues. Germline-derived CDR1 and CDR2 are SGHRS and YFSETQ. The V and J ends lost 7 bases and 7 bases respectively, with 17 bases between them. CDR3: CASRPSDTSGYTF. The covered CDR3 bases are TGCGCCAGCCGACCTTCCGACACCAGTGGC.

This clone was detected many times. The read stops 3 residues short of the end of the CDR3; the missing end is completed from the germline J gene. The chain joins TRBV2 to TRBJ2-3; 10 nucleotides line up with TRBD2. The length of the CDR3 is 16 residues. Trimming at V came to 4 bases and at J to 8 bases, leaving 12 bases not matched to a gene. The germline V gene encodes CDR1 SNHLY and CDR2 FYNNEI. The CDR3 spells CASSALASGGSGTQYF. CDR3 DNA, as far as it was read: TGTGCCAGCAGTGCGTTGGCTAGCGGGGGTTCGGGTACG. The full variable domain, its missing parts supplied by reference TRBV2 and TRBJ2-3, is EPEVTQTPSHQVTQMGQEVILRCVPISNHLYFYWYRQILGQKVEFLVSFYNNEISEKSEIFDDQFSVERPDGSNFTLKIRSTKLEDSAMYFCASSALASGGSGTQYFGPGTRLTVL.

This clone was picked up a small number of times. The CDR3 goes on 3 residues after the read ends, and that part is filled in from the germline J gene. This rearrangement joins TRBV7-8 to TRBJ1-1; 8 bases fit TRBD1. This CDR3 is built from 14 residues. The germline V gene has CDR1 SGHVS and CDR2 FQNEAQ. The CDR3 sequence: CASSSSTGEETAFF. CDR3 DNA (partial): TGTGCCAGCAGCTCCTCGACAGGGGAAGAGACC.

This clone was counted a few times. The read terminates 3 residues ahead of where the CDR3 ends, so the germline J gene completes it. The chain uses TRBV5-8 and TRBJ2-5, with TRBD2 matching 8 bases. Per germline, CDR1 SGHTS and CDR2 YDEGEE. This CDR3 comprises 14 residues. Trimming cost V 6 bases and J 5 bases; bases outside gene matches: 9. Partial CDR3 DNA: TGTGCCAGCACCCGGGGGGGATACGGGGAGACC. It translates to CASTRGGYGET. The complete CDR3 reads CASTRGGYGETQYF.

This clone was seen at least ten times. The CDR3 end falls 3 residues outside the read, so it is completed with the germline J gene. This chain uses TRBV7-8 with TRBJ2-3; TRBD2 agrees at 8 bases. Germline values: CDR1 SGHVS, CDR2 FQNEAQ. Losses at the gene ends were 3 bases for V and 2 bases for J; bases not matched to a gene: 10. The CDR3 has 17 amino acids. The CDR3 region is CASSFAAGGVTTDTQYF. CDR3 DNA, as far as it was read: TGTGCCAGCAGCTTTGCGGCGGGGGGAGTAACCACAGATACG.

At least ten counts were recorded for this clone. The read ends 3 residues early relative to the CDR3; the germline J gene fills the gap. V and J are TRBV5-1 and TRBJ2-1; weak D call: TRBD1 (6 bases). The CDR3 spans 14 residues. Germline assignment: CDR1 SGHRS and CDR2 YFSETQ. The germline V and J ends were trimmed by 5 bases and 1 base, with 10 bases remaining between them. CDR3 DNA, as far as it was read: TGCGCCAGCAGGGGGGCTCCTTCCTACAATGAG. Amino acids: CASRGAPSYNE. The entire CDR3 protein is CASRGAPSYNEQFF.